Given below is one T cell receptor (beta chain) in context. This sample is drawn from a study of PD-L1 blockade in urothelial cancer. Study summary: After treatment start, blood was analyzed at 3 weeks (second dose) and at 6 weeks. Researchers found blood samples held a median of roughly 140,000 T cells.

Clones were read by immunoSEQ multiplex PCR, and TCRdb kept only the in-frame ones, dropping some. The sample records tens of thousands of clones, around nine tenths being singletons. This sample's time point: peripheral blood 6 weeks after treatment start. J lost 1 base, V lost 6 bases, and 5 bases had no gene match. This CDR3 spans 14 amino acids. Germline V lookup: CDR1 SGHAT, CDR2 FQNNGV. Sample: PBMCs, taken around atezolizumab (anti-PD-L1) treatment. This clonotype originated in a man aged 55 to 70 with urothelial cancer. This chain joins TRBV11-2 and TRBJ1-1; 7 bases are shared with TRBD1. The CDR3 sequence is CASSPDRPNTEAFF. CDR3 bases: TGTGCCAGCAGTCCGGACAGGCCGAACACTGAAGCTTTCTTT.